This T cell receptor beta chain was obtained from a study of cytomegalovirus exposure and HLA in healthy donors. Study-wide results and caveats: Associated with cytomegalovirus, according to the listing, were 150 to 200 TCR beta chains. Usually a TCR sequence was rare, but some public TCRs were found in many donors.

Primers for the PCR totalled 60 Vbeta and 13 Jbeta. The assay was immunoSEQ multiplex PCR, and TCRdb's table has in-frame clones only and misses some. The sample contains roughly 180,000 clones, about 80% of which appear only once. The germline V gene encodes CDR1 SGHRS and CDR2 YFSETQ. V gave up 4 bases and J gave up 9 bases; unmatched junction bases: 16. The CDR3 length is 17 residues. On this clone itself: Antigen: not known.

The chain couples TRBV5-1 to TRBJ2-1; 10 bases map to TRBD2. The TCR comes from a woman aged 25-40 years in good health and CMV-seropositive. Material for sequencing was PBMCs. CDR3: CASSLDSGGTFIGEQFF. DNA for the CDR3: TGCGCCAGCAGCCTAGATAGCGGGGGGACGTTTATCGGTGAGCAGTTCTTC.